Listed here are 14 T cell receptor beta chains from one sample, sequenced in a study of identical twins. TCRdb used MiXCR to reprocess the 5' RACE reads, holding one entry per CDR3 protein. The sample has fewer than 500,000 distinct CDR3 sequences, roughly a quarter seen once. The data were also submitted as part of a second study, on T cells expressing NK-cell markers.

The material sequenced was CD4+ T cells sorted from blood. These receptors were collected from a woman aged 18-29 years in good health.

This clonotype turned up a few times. This CDR3 reads CASSLNSAVADTQYF. DNA for the CDR3: TGTGCCAGCAGCTTAAACTCTGCTGTCGCAGATACGCAGTATTTT. The chain has TRBV11-2 and TRBJ2-3, with D uncertain. The germline V gene has CDR1 SGHAT and CDR2 FQNNGV. V lost 2 bases and J lost 4, with 13 bases in between. This CDR3 has 15 amino acids.

The CDR3 sequence is CANLYNEQFF. The CDR3 coding sequence is TGTGCCAATCTCTACAATGAGCAGTTCTTC. The V gene is TRBV6-4, the J gene TRBJ2-1; no clear D. Looked up from germline, CDR1 is MRHNA and CDR2 is SNTAGT. The V and J ends lost 10 bases and 3 bases respectively, with 4 bases between them. This CDR3 has 10 amino acids.

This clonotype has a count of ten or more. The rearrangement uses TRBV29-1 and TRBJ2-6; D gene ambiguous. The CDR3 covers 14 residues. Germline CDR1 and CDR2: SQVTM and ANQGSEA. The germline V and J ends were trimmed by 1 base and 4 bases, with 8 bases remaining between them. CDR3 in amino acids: CSVEGGSGANVLTF. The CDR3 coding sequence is TGCAGCGTTGAAGGGGGAAGCGGGGCCAACGTCCTGACTTTC.

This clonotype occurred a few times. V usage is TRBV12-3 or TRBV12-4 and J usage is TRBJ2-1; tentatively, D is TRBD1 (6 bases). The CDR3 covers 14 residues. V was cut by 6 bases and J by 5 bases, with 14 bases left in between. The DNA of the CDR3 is TGTGCCAGCAGACGTGACAGGACCGACAATGAGCAGTTCTTC. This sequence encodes CASRRDRTDNEQFF.

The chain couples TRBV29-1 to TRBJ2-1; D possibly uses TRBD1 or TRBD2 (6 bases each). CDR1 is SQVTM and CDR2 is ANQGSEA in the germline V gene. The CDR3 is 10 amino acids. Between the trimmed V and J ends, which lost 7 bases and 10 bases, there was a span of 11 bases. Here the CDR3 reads CSGRGAEQFF. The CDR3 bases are TGCAGCGGTAGGGGGGCAGAGCAGTTCTTC.

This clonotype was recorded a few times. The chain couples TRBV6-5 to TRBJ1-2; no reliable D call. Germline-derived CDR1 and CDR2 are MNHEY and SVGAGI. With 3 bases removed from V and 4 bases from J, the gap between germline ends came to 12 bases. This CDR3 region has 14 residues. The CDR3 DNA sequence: TGTGCCAGCAGTTATCAGCGGGGTAGCTATGGCTACACCTTC. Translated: CASSYQRGSYGYTF.

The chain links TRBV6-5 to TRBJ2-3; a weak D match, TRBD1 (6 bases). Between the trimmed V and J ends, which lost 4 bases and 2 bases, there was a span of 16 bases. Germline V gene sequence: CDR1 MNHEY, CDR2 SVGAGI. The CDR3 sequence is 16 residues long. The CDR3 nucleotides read TGTGCCAGCAGTTCGCATCTAGCAGGGGCCACAGATACGCAGTATTTT. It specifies CASSSHLAGATDTQYF.

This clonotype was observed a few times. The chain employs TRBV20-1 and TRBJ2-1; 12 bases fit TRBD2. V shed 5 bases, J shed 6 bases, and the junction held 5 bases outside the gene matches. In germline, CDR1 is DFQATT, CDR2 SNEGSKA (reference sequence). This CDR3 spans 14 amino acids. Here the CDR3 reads CSAGLAGGSNEQFF. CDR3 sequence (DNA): TGCAGTGCTGGCCTAGCGGGAGGGTCCAATGAGCAGTTCTTC.

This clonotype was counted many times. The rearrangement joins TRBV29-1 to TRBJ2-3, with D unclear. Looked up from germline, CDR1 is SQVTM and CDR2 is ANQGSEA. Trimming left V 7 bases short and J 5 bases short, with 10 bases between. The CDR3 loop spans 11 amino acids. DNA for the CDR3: TGCAGCGGTACCTCGGAAGATACGCAGTATTTT. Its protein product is CSGTSEDTQYF.

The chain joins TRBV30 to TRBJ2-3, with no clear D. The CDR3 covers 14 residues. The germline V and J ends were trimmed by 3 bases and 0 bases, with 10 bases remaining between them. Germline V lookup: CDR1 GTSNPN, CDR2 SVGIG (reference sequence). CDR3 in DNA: TGTGCCTGGAGCGTGATGAGAAGCACAGATACGCAGTATTTT. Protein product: CAWSVMRSTDTQYF.

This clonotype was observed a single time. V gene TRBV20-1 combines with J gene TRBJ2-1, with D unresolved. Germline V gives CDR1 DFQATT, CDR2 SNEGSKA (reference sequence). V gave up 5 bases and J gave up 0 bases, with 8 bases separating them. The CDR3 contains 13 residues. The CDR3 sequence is CSAAGGSYNEQFF. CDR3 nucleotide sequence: TGCAGTGCTGCCGGTGGCTCCTACAATGAGCAGTTCTTC.

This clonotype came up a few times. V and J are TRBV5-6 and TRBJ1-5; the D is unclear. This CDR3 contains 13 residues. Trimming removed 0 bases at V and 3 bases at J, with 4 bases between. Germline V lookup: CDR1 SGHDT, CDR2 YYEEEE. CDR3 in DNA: TGTGCCAGCAGCTTGGGTCTCAATCAGCCCCAGCATTTT. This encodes CASSLGLNQPQHF.

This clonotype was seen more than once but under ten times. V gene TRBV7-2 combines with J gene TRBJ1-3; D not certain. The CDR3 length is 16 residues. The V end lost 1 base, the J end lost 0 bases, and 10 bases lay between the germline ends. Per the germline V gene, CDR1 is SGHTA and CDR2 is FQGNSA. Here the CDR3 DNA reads TGTGCCAGCAGCTTAGGGCTTGTGGGCTCTGGAAACACCATATATTTT. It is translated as CASSLGLVGSGNTIYF.

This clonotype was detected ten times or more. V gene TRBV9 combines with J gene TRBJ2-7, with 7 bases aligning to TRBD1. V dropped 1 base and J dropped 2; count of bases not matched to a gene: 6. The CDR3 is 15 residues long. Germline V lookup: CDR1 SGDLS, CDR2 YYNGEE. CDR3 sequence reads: CASSVTGQNTYEQYF. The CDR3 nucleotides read TGTGCCAGCAGCGTAACGGGACAGAATACCTACGAGCAGTACTTC.